This T cell receptor (beta chain) was found in a study of cytomegalovirus exposure and HLA in healthy donors. The PCR used 60 Vbeta and 13 Jbeta primers. Data came from immunoSEQ multiplex PCR; TCRdb stores just in-frame clones and leaves some out. The data contain some 270,000 clones, about 90% of them seen just once; the ten biggest clones take up about 1.7%. The V end lost 1 base, the J end lost 0 bases, and 25 bases lay between the germline ends. Per germline, CDR1 MNHEY and CDR2 SMNVEV (reference sequence). There are 22 residues in the CDR3. Sequencing was done on a sample of PBMCs. The receptor was isolated from a girl aged 2 to 9 in good health and CMV-seronegative. The chain is built from TRBV27 and TRBJ2-6; tentative D call: TRBD1 (6 bases). The CDR3 coding sequence is TGTGCCAGCAGTTTATTGGGAACCCCGGGACAAGGAAAGACCTCTGGGGCCAACGTCCTGACTTTC. Translating gives CASSLLGTPGQGKTSGANVLTF.